This T cell receptor beta chain was retrieved from a study of vaccination and CD4 T cells after COVID-19 (dated by TCRdb to 2021 to 2024). At the level of the whole study: The convalescent cohort comprised six males and four females, including two Hispanic individuals, seven Caucasians, two Asians and one multiracial person. In control cultures, a CEFX viral epitope pool was used as positive control, an HIV-1 Nef peptide pool was used as negative control, or no peptide was added. Post-vaccine blood samples were collected a median of about 72 days after the second vaccine dose, ranging from about 13 to 250 days. Culture stimuli were overlapping spike peptide pools from SARS-CoV-2 and from the common cold coronaviruses HCoV-NL63, HCoV-OC43 and HCoV-229E. Two doses of either the Pfizer-BioNTech BNT162b2 vaccine (n=8) or the Moderna mRNA-1273 vaccine (n=2) were administered to participants. Post-COVID blood samples from convalescent patients were collected a median of roughly 100 days after diagnosis, with a range of roughly 35 to 180 days. Memory CD4+ T cell crossreactivity between SARS-CoV-2 and common cold coronavirus spike proteins was assessed at the TCR clonotype level in an earlier paper using these donors. In 10 COVID-19 convalescent patients and a handful of infection-naive healthy vaccine recipients, the spike-specific CD4+ TCR repertoire before mRNA vaccination was compared with the repertoire after mRNA vaccination.

This specimen's treatment or condition label, per the study, means: approximately nine-day PBMC culture with coronavirus spike peptide pools or control peptides (ViraFEST assay). CD4+ T cells from unexposed donors were collected before the COVID-19 pandemic (2011-2018). To expand antigen-specific T cells with peptide pools and then pick out the expanded clonotypes through TCR sequencing, the study relied on the ViraFEST assay. Each well held approximately 2 million PBMCs cultured in IMDM containing around 5% human AB serum and about 10 IU/ml IL-2, with 10 ug/ml peptide pools added. On days 3 and 7, half of the culture medium was replaced with fresh IL-2-containing medium. After 10 to 11 days of culture, CD4+ T cells were isolated by negative selection using the EasySep CD4+ T cell isolation kit. Unexposed donor CD4+ T cells were tested for reactivity to SARS-CoV-2 S and N and four common cold coronavirus spike pools, as cell number allowed. Ficoll-Paque Plus gradient centrifugation was used to isolate PBMCs from whole blood, and the isolated PBMCs were then either used fresh or cryopreserved at -140C. Each culture condition was generally run in triplicate wells. The leukapheresis product used for the unexposed donors was purchased from a commercial source.

Regarding this clonotype: Its antigen is still unknown. Per-nucleotide qualities are absent, and no much larger clonotype sits a single base away.

To prepare the library, PCR was applied. DNA from cultured CD4+ T cells was subjected to TCR sequencing with the Oncomine TCR Beta short-read assay at the Johns Hopkins FTIC core. Genomic DNA was extracted from the cultured CD4+ T cells with the QIAamp micro DNA kit. The Oncomine TCR Beta libraries from cultured CD4+ T cells were pooled using unique dual indexes and then sequenced on an Illumina iSeq 100. Per the original workflow: Non-productive sequences were removed, and CDR3s not starting with C, not ending with F or W, or shorter than 7 amino acids were discarded. Antigen-specific clonotypes were identified using the MANAFEST web application through comparison of peptide-stimulated wells with reference and other culture wells. Positive clones required FDR below 0.05, an odds ratio above 5, and productive frequency above 0.1% in at least two of three replicate wells. Clonotypes that were significantly expanded in both SARS-CoV-2 spike wells and at least one common cold coronavirus spike condition were defined as cross-reactive. Levenshtein distances (stringdist) and unrooted phylogenetic trees (ape) in R version 3.6.1 were used to assess CDR3 homology. TCRdb ran its own pipeline on the public reads, namely fastp trimming at Q25 and MiXCR clone calling, and kept in-frame beta chains. Rows are unified per CDR3 protein, each entry keeping the most common DNA and genes. TCRdb, rather than the study authors, made the V and J calls. The sample contains approximately 4,600 distinct CDR3 sequences, 58% of them found a single time. The ten largest account for roughly 40% of the sample.

The CDR3 measures 17 amino acids from cysteine to phenylalanine. The only DNA kept is the CDR3, 51 bases in frame from the first base. CDR1 and CDR2 are drawn from the germline V gene: SGHRS, YFSETQ. V ends up 4 bases short and J 0 bases short, with an unmatched junction base count of 7. Broader findings and caveats from the paper: Only a relatively small number of convalescent patients were included in the study, and early timepoints following natural infection were not analyzed. Of the vaccine-specific clones found in convalescent patients, nearly all (304 of 307) were mono-reactive for SARS-CoV-2 spike instead of being cross-reactive with common cold coronaviruses. An increase in the median number of SARS-CoV-2-reactive clonotypes from 20 to 25 after infection to some 40 after vaccination was observed, but the change was not found to be significant. In convalescent patients, a median approximately 86% of post-vaccine SARS-CoV-2-reactive clones were detected only after vaccination, and vaccine-specific priming was suggested by this finding.

The sequenced material came from CD4+ T cells from blood, cultured in vitro. This sequence was found in a human donor in good health. The chain is assembled from TRBV5-1 and TRBJ2-7; 13 central nucleotides agree with TRBD2. The sequenced DNA is TGCGCCAGCAGCGCTACCGGGACTAGCGGGAACTCCTACGAGCAGTACTTC. The translation is CASSATGTSGNSYEQYF.